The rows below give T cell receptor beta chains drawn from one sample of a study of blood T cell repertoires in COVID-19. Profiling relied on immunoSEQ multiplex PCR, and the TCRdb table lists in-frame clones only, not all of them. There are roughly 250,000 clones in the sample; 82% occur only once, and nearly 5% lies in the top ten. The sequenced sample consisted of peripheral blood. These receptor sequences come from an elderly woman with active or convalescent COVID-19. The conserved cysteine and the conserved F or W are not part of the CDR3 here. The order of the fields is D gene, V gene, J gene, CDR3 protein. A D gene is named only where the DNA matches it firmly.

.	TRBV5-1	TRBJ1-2	ASSPRSVEGYT
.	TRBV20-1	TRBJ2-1	SARGGNEQF
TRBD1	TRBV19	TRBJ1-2	ASSTSGTGNYGYT
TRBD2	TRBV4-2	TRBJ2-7	ASSQDPSGGLPEQY
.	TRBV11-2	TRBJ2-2	ASSSAGAANTGELF
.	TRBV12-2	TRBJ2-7	ASRSPQVTGGNYEQY
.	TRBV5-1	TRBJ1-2	ASSLAVGRGYGYT
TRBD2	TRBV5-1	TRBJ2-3	ASSSASGSTDTQY
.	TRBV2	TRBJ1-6	ASSELRTANSPLH
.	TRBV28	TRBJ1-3	ASGAVGTSGNTIY
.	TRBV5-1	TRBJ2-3	ASSATGRSPTDTQY
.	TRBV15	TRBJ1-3	ATSRDRFSGNTIY
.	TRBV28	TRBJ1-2	ASSLLRGGYGYT
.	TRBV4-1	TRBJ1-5	ASSQTQGGQPQH
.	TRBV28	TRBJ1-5	ASSTQIRQPQH
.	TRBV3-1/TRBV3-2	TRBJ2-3	ASSPYQGITGTQY
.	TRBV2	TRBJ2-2	ASREALNTGELF
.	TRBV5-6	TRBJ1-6	ASSLRGEGSPLH
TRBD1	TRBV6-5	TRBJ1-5	ASRGQGADQPQH
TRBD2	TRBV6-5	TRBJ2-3	ASEGRGRDRDTQY
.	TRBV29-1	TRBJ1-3	SVDAGYGGNTIY
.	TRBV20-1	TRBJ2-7	SASPSTSTALGY
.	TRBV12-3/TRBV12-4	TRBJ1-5	ASSKDRSRPQH
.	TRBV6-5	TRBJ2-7	ASRGTQGRGEQY
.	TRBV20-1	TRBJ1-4	SASDPREGGEKLF